This T cell receptor beta chain was recovered during a study of human T cells and chemical hapten exposure. Overall study: Across its roughly 24 weeks, the study gave patients weekly diphenylcyclopropenone doses to the scalp.

The library labeled individual cDNA molecules by adding unique molecular identifiers to them. TCRdb re-analysed the RACE reads in MiXCR, keeping a single row per CDR3 protein. Among 95,000 to 100,000 distinct CDR3 sequences listed, 10% to 14% were seen once. Deletions cut 3 bases from V and 4 bases from J, with 8 bases between. The V gene's germline CDR1 is SGHTA and CDR2 FQGNSA. The CDR3 sequence is 13 residues long. Regarding time point: pre-sensitization, week 0. The sample's treatment: therapeutic diphenylcyclopropenone sensitization with weekly scalp DPC. The clonotype comes from a woman aged 55-69 years with alopecia areata. Some clones in this sample may be carry-over from other donors' samples. The V gene is TRBV7-2, the J gene TRBJ2-3; D not resolved. The input for sequencing was whole blood, taken in connection with sensitization to the hapten diphenylcyclopropenone (DPC). CDR3 protein: CASSFIPADTQYF. The CDR3 DNA sequence: TGTGCCAGCAGCTTTATCCCGGCAGATACGCAGTATTTT. The full variable domain, with the rest looked up from reference TRBV7-2 and TRBJ2-3, is GAGVSQSPSNKVTEKGKDVELRCDPISGHTALYWYRQSLGQGLEFLIYFQGNSAPDKSGLPSDRFSAERTGGSVSTLTIQRTQQEDSAVYLCASSFIPADTQYFGPGTRLTVL.